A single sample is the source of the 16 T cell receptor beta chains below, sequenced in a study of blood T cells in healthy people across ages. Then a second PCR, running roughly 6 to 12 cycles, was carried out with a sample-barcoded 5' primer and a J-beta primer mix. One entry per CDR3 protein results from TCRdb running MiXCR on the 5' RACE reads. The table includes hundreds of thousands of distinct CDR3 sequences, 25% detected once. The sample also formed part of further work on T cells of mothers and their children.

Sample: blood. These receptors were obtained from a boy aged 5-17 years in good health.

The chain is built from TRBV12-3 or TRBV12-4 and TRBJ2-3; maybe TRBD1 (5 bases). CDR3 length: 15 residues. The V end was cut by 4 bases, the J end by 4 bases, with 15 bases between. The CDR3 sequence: CASSSSRAGADTQYF. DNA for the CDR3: TGTGCCAGCAGTTCTTCCAGGGCAGGAGCAGATACGCAGTATTTT.

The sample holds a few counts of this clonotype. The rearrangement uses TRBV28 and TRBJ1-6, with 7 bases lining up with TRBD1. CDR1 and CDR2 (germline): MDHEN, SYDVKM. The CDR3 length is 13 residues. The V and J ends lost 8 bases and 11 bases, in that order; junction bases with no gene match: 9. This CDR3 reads CASYDRALTPLHF. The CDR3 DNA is TGTGCCAGCTATGACAGGGCTCTGACACCCCTCCACTTT.

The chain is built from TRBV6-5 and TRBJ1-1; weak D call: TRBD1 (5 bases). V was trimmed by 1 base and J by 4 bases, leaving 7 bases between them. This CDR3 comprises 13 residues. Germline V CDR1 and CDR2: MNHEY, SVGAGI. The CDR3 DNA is TGTGCCAGCAGTTACTGGGGGACCACTGAAGCTTTCTTT. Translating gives CASSYWGTTEAFF.

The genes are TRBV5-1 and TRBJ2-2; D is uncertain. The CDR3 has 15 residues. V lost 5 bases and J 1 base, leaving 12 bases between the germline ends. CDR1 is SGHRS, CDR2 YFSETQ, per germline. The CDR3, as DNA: TGCGCCAGCAGTGGTTGGCTAGTGAACACCGGGGAGCTGTTTTTT. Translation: CASSGWLVNTGELFF. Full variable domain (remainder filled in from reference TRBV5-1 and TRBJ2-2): KAGVTQTPRYLIKTRGQQVTLSCSPISGHRSVSWYQQTPGQGLQFLFEYFSETQRNKGNFPGRFSGRQFSNSRSEMNVSTLELGDSALYLCASSGWLVNTGELFFGEGSRLTVL.

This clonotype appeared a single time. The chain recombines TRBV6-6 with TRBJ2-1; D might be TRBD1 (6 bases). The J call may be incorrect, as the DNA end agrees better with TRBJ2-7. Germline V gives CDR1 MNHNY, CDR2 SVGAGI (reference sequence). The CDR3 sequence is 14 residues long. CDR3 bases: TGTGCCAGCAGTTATGGGACAACTTACTACGAGCAGTACTTC. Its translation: CASSYGTTYYEQYF.

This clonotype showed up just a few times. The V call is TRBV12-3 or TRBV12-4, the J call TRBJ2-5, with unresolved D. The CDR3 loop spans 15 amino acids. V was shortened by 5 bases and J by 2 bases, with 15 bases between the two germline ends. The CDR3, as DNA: TGTGCCAGCAGTCCCTCCATGACTCATCAAGAGACCCAGTACTTC. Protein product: CASSPSMTHQETQYF.

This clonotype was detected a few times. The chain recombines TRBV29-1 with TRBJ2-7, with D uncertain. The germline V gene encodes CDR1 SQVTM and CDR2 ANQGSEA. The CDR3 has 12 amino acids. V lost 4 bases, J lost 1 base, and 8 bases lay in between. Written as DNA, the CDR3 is TGCAGCGTTGCAGAAACTTCCTACGAGCAGTACTTC. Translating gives CSVAETSYEQYF.

CDR3 sequence reads: CASSMGGGPSNEQFF. DNA of the CDR3: TGTGCCAGCAGTATGGGGGGAGGGCCTAGCAATGAGCAGTTCTTC. The chain has TRBV7-3 and TRBJ2-1; 7 bases align to TRBD2. CDR3 length equals 15 residues. Germline V gene data show CDR1 as SGHTA and CDR2 as FQGTGA. J gave up 6 bases and V 6 bases, and 11 bases lay outside the gene matches.

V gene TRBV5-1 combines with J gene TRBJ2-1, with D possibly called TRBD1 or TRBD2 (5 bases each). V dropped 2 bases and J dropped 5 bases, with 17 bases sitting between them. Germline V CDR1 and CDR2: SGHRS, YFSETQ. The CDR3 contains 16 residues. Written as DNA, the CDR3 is TGCGCCAGCAGCTTATTACCCCTGGGGGAAAACAATGAGCAGTTCTTC. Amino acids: CASSLLPLGENNEQFF.

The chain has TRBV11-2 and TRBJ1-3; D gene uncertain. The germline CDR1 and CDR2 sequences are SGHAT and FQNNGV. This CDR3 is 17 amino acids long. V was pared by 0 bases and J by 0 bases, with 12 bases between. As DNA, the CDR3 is TGTGCCAGCAGCTTAGAGGGGAGACGCTCCTCTGGAAACACCATATATTTT. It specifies CASSLEGRRSSGNTIYF.

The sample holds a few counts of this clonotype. As DNA, the CDR3 is TGTGCCAGCAGCTATATTGGGGGAGAGACCCAGTACTTC. This translates into CASSYIGGETQYF. The rearrangement uses TRBV7-2 and TRBJ2-5, with D perhaps matching TRBD1 or TRBD2 (5 bases each). Trimming left V 4 bases short and J 4 bases short, with 10 bases between. The germline CDR1 and CDR2 sequences are SGHTA and FQGNSA. The CDR3 spans 13 residues.

The CDR3 spells CASSFETGATYEQYF. The CDR3 DNA reads TGTGCCAGCAGTTTCGAAACTGGGGCAACCTACGAGCAGTACTTC. The genes are TRBV27 and TRBJ2-7; tentatively, D is TRBD1 (5 bases). Germline assignment: CDR1 MNHEY and CDR2 SMNVEV (reference sequence). The V gene lost 3 bases and the J gene lost 2 bases, with 14 bases spanning the gap. This CDR3 is 15 amino acids long.

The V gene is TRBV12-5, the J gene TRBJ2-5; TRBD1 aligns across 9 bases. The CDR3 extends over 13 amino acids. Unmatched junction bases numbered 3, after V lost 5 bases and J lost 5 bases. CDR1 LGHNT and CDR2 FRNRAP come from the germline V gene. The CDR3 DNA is TGTGCTAGTGGTCATGGACAGGGGGAGACCCAGTACTTC. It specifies CASGHGQGETQYF.

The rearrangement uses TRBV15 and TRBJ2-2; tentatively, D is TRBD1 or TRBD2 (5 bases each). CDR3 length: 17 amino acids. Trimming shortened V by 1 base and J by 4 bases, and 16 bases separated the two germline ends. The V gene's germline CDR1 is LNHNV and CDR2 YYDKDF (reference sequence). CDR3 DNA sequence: TGTGCCACCAGCAGAGTTTGGGGGAATATAGGCACCGGGGAGCTGTTTTTT. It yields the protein CATSRVWGNIGTGELFF.

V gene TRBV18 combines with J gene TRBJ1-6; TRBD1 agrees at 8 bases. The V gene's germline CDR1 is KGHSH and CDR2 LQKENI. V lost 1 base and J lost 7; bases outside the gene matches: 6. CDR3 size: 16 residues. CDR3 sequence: CASSPQEQGENSPLHF. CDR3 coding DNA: TGTGCCAGCTCACCACAGGAACAGGGGGAAAATTCACCCCTCCACTTT.

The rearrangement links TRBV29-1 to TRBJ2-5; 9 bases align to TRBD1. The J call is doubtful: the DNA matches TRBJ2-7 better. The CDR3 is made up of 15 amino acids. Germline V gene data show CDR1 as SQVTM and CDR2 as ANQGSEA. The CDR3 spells CSVEVPGDRVYEQYF. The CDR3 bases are TGCAGCGTTGAAGTCCCCGGGGACAGGGTCTACGAGCAGTACTTC.